Below, 23 T cell receptor beta chains from the same sample are listed, as sequenced in a study of human T cells and chemical hapten exposure. TCRdb reprocessed the RACE reads via MiXCR and lists one record per CDR3 protein. The sample includes about 68,000 distinct CDR3 sequences, approximately 10% of them seen just once. As to time point: pre-sensitization, week 0. Treatment of the sample: therapeutic diphenylcyclopropenone sensitization with weekly scalp DPC. The sample consisted of whole blood, taken in connection with sensitization to the hapten diphenylcyclopropenone (DPC). Source of these receptors: a woman between 45 and 60 years old with alopecia areata. Some clones in this sample may be carry-over from other donors' samples.

At least ten counts were recorded for this clonotype. This chain joins TRBV29-1 and TRBJ1-1; D not resolved. The CDR3 covers 10 residues. Trimming removed 6 bases from V and 3 bases from J, with 5 bases in between. CDR1 SQVTM and CDR2 ANQGSEA come from the germline V gene. The CDR3: CSVQHTEAFF. The DNA of the CDR3 is TGCAGCGTGCAACACACTGAAGCTTTCTTT.

The CDR3 sequence is CASSVGLAARANTGELFF. CDR3 DNA: TGTGCCAGCAGCGTCGGACTAGCGGCCCGCGCCAACACCGGGGAGCTGTTTTTT. This rearrangement joins TRBV9 to TRBJ2-2; TRBD2 matches at 10 bases. V shed 2 bases, J shed 2 bases, and the junction held 9 bases outside the gene matches. Germline V gene lookup returns CDR1 SGDLS and CDR2 YYNGEE. The CDR3 has 18 residues.

This clonotype was counted between two and nine times. The chain links TRBV28 to TRBJ2-7, with D unclear. Germline-derived CDR1 and CDR2 are MDHEN and SYDVKM. This CDR3 comprises 11 residues. The V end was cut by 6 bases, the J end by 3 bases, with 6 bases between. The CDR3: CASRLNYEQYF. The CDR3 DNA follows: TGTGCCAGCAGATTAAACTACGAGCAGTACTTC.

Ten or more counts support this clonotype. The chain employs TRBV3-1 and TRBJ2-1, with D maybe TRBD1 (6 bases). Trimming took off 4 bases at V and 3 bases at J, with 19 bases between the two ends. This CDR3 has 17 amino acids. Germline V gene sequence: CDR1 LGHDT, CDR2 YNNKEL (reference sequence). Here the CDR3 reads CASSPYFRDNLYNEQFF. As DNA, the CDR3 is TGTGCCAGCAGCCCTTACTTTCGGGACAACCTCTACAATGAGCAGTTCTTC.

This clonotype was detected ten times or more. The J gene is TRBJ2-3, the V gene TRBV9; 12 positions match TRBD2. With V trimmed by 4 bases and J by 0 bases, 12 bases remained unmatched. Germline-derived CDR1 and CDR2 are SGDLS and YYNGEE. The CDR3 consists of 19 residues. The CDR3 loop is CASSYTSGGFPSSTDTQYF. For the CDR3, the DNA is TGTGCCAGCAGCTATACTAGCGGGGGGTTTCCCTCTAGCACAGATACGCAGTATTTT.

The rearrangement uses TRBV14 and TRBJ1-1; D unresolved. V was trimmed by 1 base and J by 6 bases, leaving 15 bases between them. The CDR3 spans 15 residues. In germline, CDR1 is SGHDN, CDR2 FVKESK. The CDR3 DNA sequence: TGTGCCAGCAGCCAAGTCTGGTCGGGTGCGTCTGAAGCTTTCTTT. Protein sequence: CASSQVWSGASEAFF. Complete variable domain (other parts from reference TRBV14 and TRBJ1-1): EAGVTQFPSHSVIEKGQTVTLRCDPISGHDNLYWYRRVMGKEIKFLLHFVKESKQDESGMPNNRFLAERTGGTYSTLKVQPAELEDSGVYFCASSQVWSGASEAFFGQGTRLTVV.

This clonotype came up many times. The chain couples TRBV7-9 to TRBJ2-7, with D perhaps TRBD2 (5 bases). The CDR3 totals 13 residues. The germline V gene has CDR1 SEHNR and CDR2 FQNEAQ (reference sequence). V lost 5 bases and J lost 2, with 10 bases in between. In DNA, the CDR3 is TGTGCCAGCAGCCCAAGCGGCACCTACGAGCAGTACTTC. Protein: CASSPSGTYEQYF. Full variable domain (missing parts from reference TRBV7-9 and TRBJ2-7): DTGVSQNPRHKITKRGQNVTFRCDPISEHNRLYWYRQTLGQGPEFLTYFQNEAQLEKSRLLSDRFSAERPKGSFSTLEIQRTEQGDSAMYLCASSPSGTYEQYFGPGTRLTVT.

The table lists this clonotype with a few counts. V usage is TRBV27 and J usage is TRBJ2-1; D perhaps matches TRBD2 (5 bases). The length of the CDR3 is 14 residues. Germline CDR1 reads MNHEY; CDR2 reads SMNVEV (reference sequence). V lost 3 bases and J 7 bases, leaving 13 bases between the germline ends. The CDR3 DNA follows: TGTGCCAGCAGTTTCTCAGACTACTCAAATGAGCAGTTCTTC. Translation gives CASSFSDYSNEQFF.

Only a few counts were recorded for this clonotype. The CDR3 sequence is CASSARLAGGLYNEQFF. The CDR3 DNA reads as TGTGCCAGCAGCGCTCGACTAGCGGGGGGCCTCTACAATGAGCAGTTCTTC. This chain links TRBV13 with TRBJ2-1; 13 bases align to TRBD2. V was pared by 5 bases and J by 3 bases, with 7 bases of the junction left unmatched. The germline gives CDR1 PRHDT, CDR2 FYEKMQ (reference sequence). The CDR3 is made up of 17 amino acids.

CDR3 in amino acids: CASSLDLGRAGGELFF. The DNA of the CDR3 is TGTGCCAGCAGCTTAGATTTAGGCAGGGCCGGCGGGGAGCTGTTTTTT. V gene TRBV11-2 combines with J gene TRBJ2-2; a weak D match, TRBD1 (5 bases). The V gene lost 0 bases and the J gene lost 7 bases, with 15 bases spanning the gap. The CDR3 spans 16 residues. Germline V CDR1 and CDR2: SGHAT, FQNNGV.

This clonotype turned up a few times. The V and J genes are TRBV28 and TRBJ2-7, with TRBD2 identical over 9 bases. From germline, CDR1 is MDHEN and CDR2 SYDVKM. J gave up 7 bases and V 6 bases, and 13 bases lay outside the gene matches. This CDR3 comprises 15 residues. CDR3 nucleotide sequence: TGTGCCAGCAGCCGAAATAGCGGGAGTTCAAGGGAGCAGTACTTC. Amino acids: CASSRNSGSSREQYF.

This clonotype showed up many times. V is TRBV14 and J is TRBJ2-4, with D possibly being TRBD1 (5 bases). The germline V gene encodes CDR1 SGHDN and CDR2 FVKESK. The length of the CDR3 is 17 residues. The ends were cut back, 0 bases at V and 3 bases at J, with 15 bases in the middle. This CDR3 reads CASSQERNRIGKNIQYF. The DNA of the CDR3 is TGTGCCAGCAGCCAAGAGCGGAACAGGATTGGCAAAAACATTCAGTACTTC.

There are many counts of this clonotype. The genes are TRBV20-1 and TRBJ2-7; TRBD2 matches at 11 bases. The germline gives CDR1 DFQATT, CDR2 SNEGSKA (reference sequence). Trimming took 0 bases from V and 3 from J; bases not matched to a gene: 1. The length of the CDR3 is 14 residues. CDR3 DNA: TGCAGTGCTAGAGATACTAGCGGGAGCTACGAGCAGTACTTC. Translating it yields CSARDTSGSYEQYF.

Regarding this clonotype: A much larger clone differs by one base, so this may be a read error. The chain's CDR3 is CASSSLTAYGNQPQHF. The CDR3, as DNA: TGTGCCAGCAGCTCCTTGACAGCTTATGGCAATCAGCCCCAGCATTTT. The chain joins TRBV27 to TRBJ1-5, with a tentative D call TRBD1 (5 bases). The germline V and J ends were trimmed by 6 bases and 2 bases, with 17 bases remaining between them. The CDR3 covers 16 residues. Germline V gene lookup returns CDR1 MNHEY and CDR2 SMNVEV (reference sequence).

This clonotype has only a few counts. This chain joins TRBV15 and TRBJ1-4; D remains unclear. V lost 5 bases and J 3 bases, leaving 16 bases between the germline ends. This CDR3 is 16 amino acids long. Germline CDR1 reads LNHNV; CDR2 reads YYDKDF (reference sequence). CDR3 sequence (DNA): TGTGCCACCAGCCCTCAAGCAGCCGTATCTAATGAAAAACTGTTTTTT. Translation: CATSPQAAVSNEKLFF.

This clonotype was counted only a few times. This rearrangement joins TRBV10-3 to TRBJ1-1; D call uncertain. There are 12 residues in the CDR3. Germline-derived CDR1 and CDR2 are ENHRY and SYGVKD. The germline V and J ends were trimmed by 0 bases and 4 bases, with 3 bases remaining between them. CDR3 sequence: CAISESSTEAFF. The CDR3 coding sequence is TGTGCCATCAGTGAGTCTAGCACTGAAGCTTTCTTT.

The gene calls are TRBV2 and TRBJ2-2; a weak D match, TRBD2 (5 bases). This CDR3 has 15 residues. V was clipped by 6 bases and J by 5 bases, with 16 bases between them. Germline loops: CDR1 SNHLY, CDR2 FYNNEI. The DNA of the CDR3 is TGTGCCAGCAGGGATTTCGGGGTCGCGACCGGGGAGCTGTTTTTT. Encoded protein: CASRDFGVATGELFF.

This sequence joins TRBV11-2 and TRBJ1-2; D is uncertain. The V end was cut by 4 bases, the J end by 8 bases, with 14 bases between. The CDR3 is made up of 13 amino acids. Germline CDR1 and CDR2: SGHAT and FQNNGV. The DNA of the CDR3 is TGTGCCAGCAGCTCCCACCCGACTGGCGGCTACACCTTC. Translated, it gives CASSSHPTGGYTF.

This clonotype was counted only a few times. The J gene is TRBJ2-3, the V gene TRBV28; 9 nucleotides align to TRBD1. The CDR3 contains 15 residues. V shed 5 bases, J shed 4 bases, and the junction held 7 bases outside the gene matches. CDR1 and CDR2 (germline): MDHEN, SYDVKM. The CDR3 nucleotides are TGTGCCAGCAGTCCCCCGACAGGGGGGGCAGATACGCAGTATTTT. This gives the protein CASSPPTGGADTQYF.

This chain joins TRBV28 and TRBJ1-1; D call uncertain. CDR3 size: 11 residues. CDR1 is MDHEN and CDR2 is SYDVKM in the germline V gene. V was shortened by 3 bases and J by 9 bases, with 8 bases between the two germline ends. Here the CDR3 reads CASSLSFQAFF. DNA for the CDR3: TGTGCCAGCAGTTTGTCATTTCAAGCTTTCTTT.

This clonotype turned up a few times. The CDR3 loop reads CASSNLLGGNTGELFF. CDR3 in DNA: TGTGCCAGCAGTAATCTACTAGGGGGAAACACCGGGGAGCTGTTTTTT. The rearrangement joins TRBV27 to TRBJ2-2; TRBD1 is a possible D gene (6 bases). Germline values: CDR1 MNHEY, CDR2 SMNVEV (reference sequence). The germline V and J ends were trimmed by 5 bases and 2 bases, with 15 bases remaining between them. CDR3 length equals 16 residues.

This clonotype was recorded at least ten times. This chain uses TRBV19 with TRBJ1-1; 10 bases match TRBD1. Germline loops: CDR1 LNHDA, CDR2 SQIVND (reference sequence). The CDR3 extends over 14 amino acids. V lost 6 bases, J lost 3 bases, and 4 bases stayed unmatched. CDR3: CASRTGGGYTEAFF. Here the CDR3 DNA reads TGTGCCAGTAGGACAGGGGGCGGGTACACTGAAGCTTTCTTT.

This clonotype was observed many times. The genes are TRBV5-1 and TRBJ1-2; no firm D call. From germline, CDR1 is SGHRS and CDR2 YFSETQ. The CDR3 length is 14 residues. The V end was cut by 2 bases, the J end by 7 bases, with 15 bases between. Written as DNA, the CDR3 is TGCGCCAGCAGCTTAACAGTCGAGTCGGGTGGCTACACCTTC. Encoded protein: CASSLTVESGGYTF.